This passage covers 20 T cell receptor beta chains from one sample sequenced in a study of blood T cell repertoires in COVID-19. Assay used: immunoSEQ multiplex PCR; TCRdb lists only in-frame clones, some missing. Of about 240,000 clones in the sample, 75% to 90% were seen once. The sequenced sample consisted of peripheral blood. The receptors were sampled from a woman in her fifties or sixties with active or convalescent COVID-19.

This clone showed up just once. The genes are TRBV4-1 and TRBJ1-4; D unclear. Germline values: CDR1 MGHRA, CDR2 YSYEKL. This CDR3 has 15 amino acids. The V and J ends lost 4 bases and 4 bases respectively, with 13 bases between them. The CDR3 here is CASSLPGRSNEKLFF. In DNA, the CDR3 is TGCGCCAGCAGCCTTCCGGGGAGGAGTAATGAAAAACTGTTTTTT.

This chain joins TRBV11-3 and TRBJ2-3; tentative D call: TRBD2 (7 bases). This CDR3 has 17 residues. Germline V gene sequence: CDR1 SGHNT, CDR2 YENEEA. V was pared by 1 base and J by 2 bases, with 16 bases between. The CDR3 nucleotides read TGTGCCAGCAGCTTAGGTGCGGGGGCAAGAAACACAGATACGCAGTATTTT. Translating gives CASSLGAGARNTDTQYF.

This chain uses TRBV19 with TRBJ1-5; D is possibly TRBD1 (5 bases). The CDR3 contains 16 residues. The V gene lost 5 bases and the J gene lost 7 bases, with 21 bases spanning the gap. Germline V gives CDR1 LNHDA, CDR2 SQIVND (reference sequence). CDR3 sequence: CASSGEFGAFKQPQHF. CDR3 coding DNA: TGTGCCAGTAGTGGAGAGTTTGGGGCTTTCAAGCAGCCCCAGCATTTT.

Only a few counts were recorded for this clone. The CDR3 DNA sequence: TGTGCCAGCAGCTTAGACAGGGTAGGCGAGCAGTACTTC. Protein product: CASSLDRVGEQYF. The chain uses TRBV11-2 and TRBJ2-7, with D tentatively TRBD1 (5 bases). Trimming shortened V by 0 bases and J by 6 bases, and 9 bases separated the two germline ends. Germline CDR1 is SGHAT and CDR2 is FQNNGV. This CDR3 comprises 13 residues.

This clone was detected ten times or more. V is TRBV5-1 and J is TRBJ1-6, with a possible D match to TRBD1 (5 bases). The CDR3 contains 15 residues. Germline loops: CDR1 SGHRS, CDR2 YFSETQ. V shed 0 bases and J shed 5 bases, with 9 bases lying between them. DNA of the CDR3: TGCGCCAGCAGCTTGGAAGGGGTTCATAATTCACCCCTCCACTTT. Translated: CASSLEGVHNSPLHF. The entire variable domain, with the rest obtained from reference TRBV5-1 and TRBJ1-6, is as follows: KAGVTQTPRYLIKTRGQQVTLSCSPISGHRSVSWYQQTPGQGLQFLFEYFSETQRNKGNFPGRFSGRQFSNSRSEMNVSTLELGDSALYLCASSLEGVHNSPLHFGNGTRLTVT.

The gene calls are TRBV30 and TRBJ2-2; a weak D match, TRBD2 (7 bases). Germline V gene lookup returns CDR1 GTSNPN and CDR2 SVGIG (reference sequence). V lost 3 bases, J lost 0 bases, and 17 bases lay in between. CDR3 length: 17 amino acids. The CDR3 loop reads CAWRTGGGPANTGELFF. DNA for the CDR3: TGTGCCTGGAGGACTGGGGGGGGGCCCGCGAACACCGGGGAGCTGTTTTTT. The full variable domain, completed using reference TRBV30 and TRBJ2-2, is SQTIHQWPATLVQPVGSPLSLECTVEGTSNPNLYWYRQAAGRGLQLLFYSVGIGQISSEVPQNLSASRPQDRQFILSSKKLLLSDSGFYLCAWRTGGGPANTGELFFGEGSRLTVL.

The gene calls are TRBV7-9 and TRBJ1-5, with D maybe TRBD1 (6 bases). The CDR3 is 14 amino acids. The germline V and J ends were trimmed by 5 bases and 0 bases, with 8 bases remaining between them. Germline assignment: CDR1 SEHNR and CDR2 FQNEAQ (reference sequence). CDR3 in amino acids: CASSLDSSNQPQHF. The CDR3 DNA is TGTGCCAGCAGCCTGGACAGTAGCAATCAGCCCCAGCATTTT.

In DNA form, the CDR3 reads TGTGCCAGCTCACCACCGGGACAGGGACCGACTAATGAAAAACTGTTTTTT. This sequence encodes CASSPPGQGPTNEKLFF. V usage is TRBV18 and J usage is TRBJ1-4; 9 bases are a match to TRBD1. V was clipped by 0 bases and J by 2 bases; unmatched bases: 4. The CDR3 contains 17 residues. The germline CDR1 and CDR2 sequences are KGHSH and LQKENI.

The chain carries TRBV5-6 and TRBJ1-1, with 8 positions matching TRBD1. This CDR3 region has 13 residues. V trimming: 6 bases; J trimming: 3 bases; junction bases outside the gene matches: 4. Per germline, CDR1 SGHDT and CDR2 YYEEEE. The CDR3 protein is CASTRQGHTEAFF. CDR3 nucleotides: TGTGCCAGCACCAGACAGGGGCACACTGAAGCTTTCTTT.

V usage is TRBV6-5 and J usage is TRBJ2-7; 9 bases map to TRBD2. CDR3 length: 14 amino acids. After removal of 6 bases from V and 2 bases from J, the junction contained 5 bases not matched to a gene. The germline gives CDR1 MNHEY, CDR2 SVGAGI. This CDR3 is CASSLSGRPYEQYF. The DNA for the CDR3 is TGTGCCAGCAGCCTTAGCGGGAGACCCTACGAGCAGTACTTC.

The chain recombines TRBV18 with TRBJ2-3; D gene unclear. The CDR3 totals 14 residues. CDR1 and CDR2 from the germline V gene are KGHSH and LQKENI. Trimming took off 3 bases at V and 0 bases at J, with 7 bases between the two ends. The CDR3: CASSPGLSTDTQYF. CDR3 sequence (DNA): TGTGCCAGCTCACCGGGCCTTAGCACAGATACGCAGTATTTT.

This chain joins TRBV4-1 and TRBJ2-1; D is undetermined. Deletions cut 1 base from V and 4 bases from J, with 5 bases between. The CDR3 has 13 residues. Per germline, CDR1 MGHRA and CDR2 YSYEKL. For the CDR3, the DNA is TGCGCCAGCAGCCAAGCTGAGTACAATGAGCAGTTCTTC. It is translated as CASSQAEYNEQFF.

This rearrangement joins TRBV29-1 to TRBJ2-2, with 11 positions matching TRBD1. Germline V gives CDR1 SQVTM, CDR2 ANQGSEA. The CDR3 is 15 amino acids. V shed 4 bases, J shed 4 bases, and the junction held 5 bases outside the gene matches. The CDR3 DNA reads TGCAGCGTTGGGGGACAGGGGGTTGGCACCGGGGAGCTGTTTTTT. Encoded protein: CSVGGQGVGTGELFF.

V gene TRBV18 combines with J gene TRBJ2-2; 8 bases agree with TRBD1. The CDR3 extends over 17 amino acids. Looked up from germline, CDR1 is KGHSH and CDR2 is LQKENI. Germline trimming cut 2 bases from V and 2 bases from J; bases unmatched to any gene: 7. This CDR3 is CASSPATQGANTGELFF. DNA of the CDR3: TGTGCCAGCTCACCAGCCACCCAGGGGGCTAACACCGGGGAGCTGTTTTTT.

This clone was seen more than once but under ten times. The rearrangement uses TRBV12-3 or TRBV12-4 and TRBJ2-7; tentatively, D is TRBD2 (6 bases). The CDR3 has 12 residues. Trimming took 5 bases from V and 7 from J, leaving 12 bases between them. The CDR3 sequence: CASSRLVREQYF. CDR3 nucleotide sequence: TGTGCCAGCAGTCGACTAGTCAGGGAGCAGTACTTC.

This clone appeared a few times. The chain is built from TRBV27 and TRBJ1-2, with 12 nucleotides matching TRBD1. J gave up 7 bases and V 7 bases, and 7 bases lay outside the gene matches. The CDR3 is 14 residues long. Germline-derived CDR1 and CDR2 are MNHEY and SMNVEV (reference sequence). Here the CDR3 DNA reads TGTGCCAGCACCTCCGGGACAGGGGGCCTTGGCTACACCTTC. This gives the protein CASTSGTGGLGYTF.

CDR3 coding DNA: TGCAGTGCTAGTAAGGGGTACGAGCAGTACTTC. The encoded protein is CSASKGYEQYF. V is TRBV20-1 and J is TRBJ2-7; D is perhaps TRBD1 (5 bases). Trimming cost V 3 bases and J 4 bases, with 7 bases left between them. The length of the CDR3 is 11 residues. Germline V lookup: CDR1 DFQATT, CDR2 SNEGSKA (reference sequence).

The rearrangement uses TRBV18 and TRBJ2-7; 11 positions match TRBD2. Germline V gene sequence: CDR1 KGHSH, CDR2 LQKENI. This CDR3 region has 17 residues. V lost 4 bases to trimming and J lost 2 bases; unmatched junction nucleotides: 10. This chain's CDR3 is CASSLFPGTSGAYEQYF. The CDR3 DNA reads TGTGCCAGCTCACTTTTCCCCGGGACTAGCGGAGCCTACGAGCAGTACTTC.

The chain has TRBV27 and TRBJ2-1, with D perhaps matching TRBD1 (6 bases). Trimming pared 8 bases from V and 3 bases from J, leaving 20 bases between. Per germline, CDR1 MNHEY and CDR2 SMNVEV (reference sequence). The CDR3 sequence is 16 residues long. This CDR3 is CASSLSYGTNYNEQFF. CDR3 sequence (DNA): TGTGCCAGCTCCCTTTCCTACGGGACAAACTACAATGAGCAGTTCTTC.

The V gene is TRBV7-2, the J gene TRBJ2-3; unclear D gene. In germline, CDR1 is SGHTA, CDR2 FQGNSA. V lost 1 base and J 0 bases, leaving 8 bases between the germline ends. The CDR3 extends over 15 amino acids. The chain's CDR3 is CASSLGLGSTDTQYF. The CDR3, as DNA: TGTGCCAGCAGCTTAGGGCTAGGAAGCACAGATACGCAGTATTTT.